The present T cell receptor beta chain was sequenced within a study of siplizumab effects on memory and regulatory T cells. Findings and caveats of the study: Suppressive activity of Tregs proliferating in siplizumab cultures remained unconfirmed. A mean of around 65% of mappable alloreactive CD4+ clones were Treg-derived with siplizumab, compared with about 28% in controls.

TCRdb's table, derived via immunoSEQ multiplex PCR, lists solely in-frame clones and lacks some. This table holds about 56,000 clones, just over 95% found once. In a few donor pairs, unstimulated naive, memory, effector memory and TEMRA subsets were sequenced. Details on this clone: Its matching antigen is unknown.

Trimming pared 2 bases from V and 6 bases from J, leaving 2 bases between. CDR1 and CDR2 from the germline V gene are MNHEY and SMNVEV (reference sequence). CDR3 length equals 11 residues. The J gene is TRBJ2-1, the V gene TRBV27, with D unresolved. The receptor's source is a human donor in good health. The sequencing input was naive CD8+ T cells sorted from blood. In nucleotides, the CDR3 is TGTGCCAGCAGTTTAAGCAATGAGCAGTTCTTC. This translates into CASSLSNEQFF.